The rows below give T cell receptor beta chains drawn from one sample of a study of cytomegalovirus exposure and HLA in healthy donors. The method was immunoSEQ multiplex PCR; TCRdb's version includes in-frame clones alone and lacks a portion of them. The sample consists of about 100,000 clones, approximately 81% of them appearing once. The sequenced sample consisted of PBMCs. These receptors came from a male donor in good health and CMV-seropositive. The CDR3 runs from the conserved cysteine through the conserved F or W. The D gene is left open where the match is weak. Clone size is given for some rows only: seen once, a few or many times, or a class if the clone is expanded.

j_call d_call clone_size cdr3_length v_call cdr3_nt cdr3_aa
TRBJ2-7 TRBD2 few 15 TRBV6-6 TGTGCCAGCAGTTTCGGAACTAGCGGCTCCCGCGAGCAGTACTTC CASSFGTSGSREQYF
TRBJ2-7 NA once 12 TRBV14 TGTGCCAGCAGCCCTCTGGGGGGCGAGCAGTACTTC CASSPLGGEQYF
TRBJ1-2 NA few 13 TRBV5-6 TGTGCCAGCAGCTTGGCAGGGAACTATGGCTACACCTTC CASSLAGNYGYTF
TRBJ1-5 TRBD1 NA 15 TRBV6-6 TGTGCCAGCAGTTCGACAGGGGAATTTGGTCAGCCCCAGCATTTT CASSSTGEFGQPQHF
TRBJ2-7 TRBD1 NA 14 TRBV10-3 TGTGCCATCAGTGAGTCTGGGACAGCCTACGAGCAGTACTTC CAISESGTAYEQYF
TRBJ1-2 NA NA 15 TRBV5-5 TGTGCCAGCAGCCTGCAGGACAGCGCTTTCTATGGCTACACCTTC CASSLQDSAFYGYTF
TRBJ2-7 NA few 16 TRBV6-5 TGTGCCAGCAGTTCCCTCGGGGGACGCGCATCCTACGAGCAGTACTTC CASSSLGGRASYEQYF
TRBJ2-3 TRBD2 NA 15 TRBV7-3 TGTGCCAGCAGCCTCGGGAGGGGGGCCACAGATACGCAGTATTTT CASSLGRGATDTQYF
TRBJ2-7 NA NA 13 TRBV9 TGTGCCAGCAGCGACCCGGTCTCCTACGAGCAGTACTTC CASSDPVSYEQYF
TRBJ2-7 TRBD1 NA 15 TRBV14 TGTGCCAGCAGCCATATGGACAGGGGTCCCTACGAGCAGTACTTC CASSHMDRGPYEQYF
TRBJ2-2 TRBD2 NA 14 TRBV25-1 TGTGCCAGCGGACTAGCGGGGGGAATGGGGGAGCTGTTTTTT CASGLAGGMGELFF
TRBJ1-2 NA once 14 TRBV11-2 TGTGCCAGCAGCCCTGTGGCGGGTCCCTATGGCTACACCTTC CASSPVAGPYGYTF
TRBJ1-5 NA few 15 TRBV2 TGTGCCAGTACCGGACAGTCGTATAGCAATCAGCCCCAGCATTTT CASTGQSYSNQPQHF
TRBJ1-2 TRBD1 NA 15 TRBV6-1 TGTGCCAGCAGTGAATTCCCGACAGGGAAGCTGACACCTCTCTTC CASSEFPTGKLTPLF
TRBJ1-2 NA NA 14 TRBV5-8 TGTGCCAGCAGCATTTCAGGGGAAAACTATGGCTACACCTTC CASSISGENYGYTF
TRBJ2-7 TRBD1 NA 15 TRBV5-1 TGCGCCAGCAGCTTGGCCGGACAGGGATCCTACGAGCAGTACTTC CASSLAGQGSYEQYF
TRBJ2-5 TRBD1 once 17 TRBV13 TGTGCCAGCAGCCCAGGGACAGGGGCTGGTAGCCAAGAGACCCAGTACTTC CASSPGTGAGSQETQYF
TRBJ2-2 TRBD2 NA 19 TRBV4-2 TGTGCCAGCAGCCACGGGACTAGCGGGGGGTTCGCGAACACCGGGGAGCTGTTTTTT CASSHGTSGGFANTGELFF
TRBJ1-1 TRBD1 many 14 TRBV5-1 TGCGCCAGCAGCTTTACAGGGGCGAACACTGAAGCTTTCTTT CASSFTGANTEAFF
TRBJ1-1 NA NA 13 TRBV5-1 TGCGCCAGCAGCTTGCAGAAGAACACTGAAGCTTTCTTT CASSLQKNTEAFF
TRBJ1-5 NA few 16 TRBV5-1 TGCGCCAGCAGCCGGGGGGATGCCGATAGCAATCAGCCCCAGCATTTT CASSRGDADSNQPQHF
TRBJ1-2 TRBD1 once 14 TRBV6-5 TGTGCCAGCAGGACAGGGGAAGGGGTCTATGGCTACACCTTC CASRTGEGVYGYTF
TRBJ1-2 NA NA 15 TRBV18 TGTGCCAGCTCACCGCTCCTGCAGGGTGAATATGGCTACACCTTC CASSPLLQGEYGYTF
TRBJ1-2 TRBD1 few 15 TRBV9 TGTGCCAGCAGCGTAGGAGGGACAGGGGGGGATGGCTACACCTTC CASSVGGTGGDGYTF
TRBJ2-5 NA NA 15 TRBV4-3 TGCGCCAGCAGCCAACAGGTCAGGGCTGGGGAGACCCAGTACTTC CASSQQVRAGETQYF
TRBJ2-2 TRBD2 NA 17 TRBV2 TGTGCCAGCAGAACTTCGGGACTAGCGAGGAACACCGGGGAGCTGTTTTTT CASRTSGLARNTGELFF
TRBJ1-5 TRBD1 NA 16 TRBV25-1 TGTGCCAGCAGCCCGACTGGGACAGGGGCGAATCAGCCCCAGCATTTT CASSPTGTGANQPQHF
TRBJ2-2 NA NA 15 TRBV7-3 TGTGCCAGCAGCTCTCTCGGGCAGGGCACCGGGGAGCTGTTTTTT CASSSLGQGTGELFF
TRBJ1-1 TRBD1 NA 12 TRBV9 TGTGCCAGCAGCGCAGGGGGCACTGAAGCTTTCTTT CASSAGGTEAFF
TRBJ2-2 TRBD1 NA 15 TRBV25-1 TGTGCCAGCAGTGAATGGGGGACAGGGTCCGGGGAGCTGTTTTTT CASSEWGTGSGELFF
TRBJ1-1 TRBD1 NA 13 TRBV27 TGTGCCAGCAGTCGACAGGGAGGTCGGCAAGCTTTCTTT CASSRQGGRQAFF
TRBJ2-7 TRBD1 NA 15 TRBV18 TGTGCCAGCTCACCGCCGGGACAGGGGTCCTACGAGCAGTACTTC CASSPPGQGSYEQYF
TRBJ2-5 TRBD2 once 19 TRBV4-1 TGCGCCAGCAGCCACCAGTGGAGCGGGGGGGCCGGGGGGCAAGAGACCCAGTACTTC CASSHQWSGGAGGQETQYF
TRBJ1-2 NA NA 14 TRBV5-1 TGCGCCAGCAGCCAGACGAGGGCGGGGAACGGCTACACCTTC CASSQTRAGNGYTF
TRBJ2-1 TRBD1 NA 15 TRBV4-1 TGCGCCAGCAGCGGACAGGGCAATTCCTACAATGAGCAGTTCTTC CASSGQGNSYNEQFF
TRBJ2-1 NA NA 13 TRBV19 TGTGCCAGTAGCCCAGTGGGGGCTGATGAGCAGTTCTTC CASSPVGADEQFF
TRBJ1-6 TRBD1 once 16 TRBV30 TGTGCCTGCAAACGACAGGGGAGCTCCTATAATTCACCCCTCCACTTT CACKRQGSSYNSPLHF
TRBJ1-1 NA NA 12 TRBV6-5 TGTGCCAGCAGAGACGACAGTGCTGAAGCTTTCTTT CASRDDSAEAFF
TRBJ1-1 NA NA 15 TRBV21-1 TGTGCCAGCAGCATCAGAGCAACGGGGGACACTGAAGCTTTCTTT CASSIRATGDTEAFF
TRBJ1-2 NA NA 13 TRBV7-9 TGTGCCAGCAGTTGGACAGCTAACTATGGCTACACCTTC CASSWTANYGYTF
TRBJ2-3 NA NA 14 TRBV28 TGTGCCAGCAGTCCCCCGGGGTCTATAGATACGCAGTATTTT CASSPPGSIDTQYF
TRBJ1-4 TRBD1 NA 14 TRBV30 TGTGCCTGCCCGGGACAGGGGGCATACGAAAAACTGTTTTTT CACPGQGAYEKLFF
TRBJ2-7 NA NA 15 TRBV4-3 TGCGCCAGCAGCCAAGTTTATACGGGCTCCTACGAGCAGTACTTC CASSQVYTGSYEQYF
TRBJ1-5 NA NA 13 TRBV6-5 TGTGCCAGCAGTTCTCTATCCAATCAGCCCCAGCATTTT CASSSLSNQPQHF